This record concerns one TCR beta chain sequence. It lacks a known antigen. No per-base quality is available; no much larger clone lies one base away. These data come from a study of cytomegalovirus exposure and HLA in healthy donors (dated by TCRdb to the late 2010s). Background for the entire study: According to a later analysis, the 110 or so validation repertoires were produced on the same platform as the approximately 690 repertoires of the first cohort. Along with the approximately 670-subject first cohort, a separate validation cohort of about 110 different subjects was used. To predict cytomegalovirus infection status, the study combined high-throughput TCR immunosequencing, statistical association of individual TCRs with disease status, and machine learning. The study was designed to test whether signatures of past pathogen exposure could be identified by cataloging public T cell receptors.

Libraries were constructed by the immunoSEQ multiplex PCR assay. From the authors' description of their analysis: A statistical classification framework was built for diagnosing cytomegalovirus status from the catalog of TCR beta chain sequences. Entries here come from immuneACCESS through TCRdb and include only in-frame sequences with V and J called. Some clones fail to appear in such tables; in the studies checked, an unresolved V gene covers under half of the shortfall, and the cause of the remainder is unknown. V, J and clone size reflect that table, while D and trimming were determined from the DNA. The sample has 200,000 or so clones on record, around nine tenths of them singletons. 2% to 2.5% of the sample is taken by the ten largest. Overall study outcomes, separate from this receptor: In both the original and validation cohorts, the classifier was reported to diagnose cytomegalovirus status with high specificity and sensitivity. In vitro tests confirmed that a few of the cytomegalovirus-associated TCR beta chains recognize cytomegalovirus antigens. A later analysis had no HLA typing for the validation cohort, so co-occurrence there was scored across all 130 or so repertoires. Subsequent analysis determined that TCRs grouped into clusters in the first cohort also showed a tendency toward co-occurrence across the 90 to 150 validation repertoires, and 94% of cluster scores exceeded 0. Most TCR sequences were observed very rarely across donors, whereas some public TCRs were present in many individuals. The study listed approximately 150 TCR beta chains as associated with cytomegalovirus. The authors suggested that the approach could potentially be generalized to other disease states and immunological phenotypes.

Separate from the roughly 650-subject first cohort, the validation cohort of roughly 110 subjects was the group to which the donors belonged. The CDR3 contains 15 residues, cysteine and phenylalanine counted. Only the CDR3 portion is preserved as DNA: 45 bases, with reading frame beginning at the first base. V is pared back by 3 bases and J by 7 bases, with 18 bases lying between the germline termini. Based on the germline V gene (reference sequence), the CDR1 and CDR2 sequences are LNHNV and YYDKDF. The TCR originated in a woman under 30 in good health and CMV-seropositive. Sequencing input: PBMCs. The chain couples TRBV15 to TRBJ1-1; no confident D gene assignment can be made. The DNA sequence is TGTGCCACCAGCAGGAAAGGAGGCAGTGGGGATGAAGCTTTCTTT. This yields the protein CATSRKGGSGDEAFF. With all but the CDR3 taken from the reference TRBV15 and TRBJ1-1 genes, the full variable domain is: DAMVIQNPRYQVTQFGKPVTLSCSQTLNHNVMYWYQQKSSQAPKLLFHYYDKDFNNEADTPDNFQSRRPNTSFCFLDIRSPGLGDTAMYLCATSRKGGSGDEAFFGQGTRLTVV.